The 23 T cell receptor beta chains below were found in one sample sequenced in a study of blood T cell repertoires in COVID-19. Sequencing was performed with immunoSEQ multiplex PCR; in TCRdb, only in-frame clones are kept and a portion is missing. Here the sample spans 250,000 to 400,000 clones, 88% being singletons. Sequenced: peripheral blood. These receptors were obtained from a woman under 40 with COVID-19, enrolled during active disease.

As for this clone: Other DNA sequences in this specimen translate into the identical CDR3. The chain has TRBV27 and TRBJ1-1, with D maybe TRBD1 (6 bases). The CDR3 has 14 residues. Trimming removed 5 bases at V and 0 bases at J, with 10 bases between. CDR1 and CDR2 (germline): MNHEY, SMNVEV (reference sequence). The CDR3 nucleotides read TGTGCCAGCAGTAGGGGACATTTGAACACTGAAGCTTTCTTT. As protein: CASSRGHLNTEAFF.

The CDR3 loop is CASSPRPVGTGELFF. The CDR3 DNA sequence: TGTGCCAGCAGTCCTAGGCCTGTTGGGACCGGGGAGCTGTTTTTT. The rearrangement joins TRBV2 to TRBJ2-2; D gene ambiguous. The CDR3 has 15 residues. Germline-derived CDR1 and CDR2 are SNHLY and FYNNEI. V was trimmed by 5 bases and J by 5 bases, leaving 15 bases between them.

The CDR3 DNA is TGTGCCTGGAGGGCGGGACTGAATAATTCACCCCTCCACTTT. Translated, it gives CAWRAGLNNSPLHF. This chain links TRBV30 with TRBJ1-6; D is possibly TRBD1 (5 bases). Trimming took 3 bases from V and 5 from J, leaving 11 bases between them. Germline-derived CDR1 and CDR2 are GTSNPN and SVGIG (reference sequence). This CDR3 has 14 residues.

This chain links TRBV19 with TRBJ2-2; TRBD1 is a possible D gene (5 bases). The V and J ends lost 5 bases and 3 bases respectively, with 13 bases between them. This CDR3 is 15 amino acids long. Germline V gene sequence: CDR1 LNHDA, CDR2 SQIVND (reference sequence). The CDR3 bases are TGTGCCAGTAGTGGAGAGCAGGGCTACACCGGGGAGCTGTTTTTT. Protein product: CASSGEQGYTGELFF.

In this sample, this clone turned up a few times. The V gene is TRBV5-4, the J gene TRBJ1-2; TRBD1 agrees at 9 bases. The trim removed 0 bases at V and 5 bases at J, leaving 5 bases unmatched. Germline CDR1 reads SGHNT; CDR2 reads YYREEE (reference sequence). The CDR3 runs 15 residues. Here the CDR3 reads CASSLGGTGTYGYTF. In DNA form, the CDR3 reads TGTGCCAGCAGCTTGGGAGGGACAGGGACGTATGGCTACACCTTC.

The rearrangement uses TRBV29-1 and TRBJ1-2; the D is unclear. V lost 0 bases and J 2 bases, leaving 10 bases between the germline ends. The CDR3 is 14 residues long. CDR1 and CDR2 from the germline V gene are SQVTM and ANQGSEA. CDR3 region: CSVEDPAGNYGYTF. Written as DNA, the CDR3 is TGCAGCGTTGAAGATCCTGCAGGCAACTATGGCTACACCTTC.

The V gene is TRBV11-3, the J gene TRBJ1-4; 7 bases agree with TRBD1. The CDR3 contains 14 residues. Germline CDR1 and CDR2: SGHNT and YENEEA. V lost 5 bases and J lost 5; bases outside the gene matches: 5. CDR3 DNA: TGTGCCAGCAGCACCTCGACAGGGAATGAAAAACTGTTTTTT. It translates to CASSTSTGNEKLFF.

In nucleotides, the CDR3 is TGCGCCAGCAGCTTACTTATGGCTAATGAAAAACTGTTTTTT. Translated, it gives CASSLLMANEKLFF. This chain uses TRBV5-1 with TRBJ1-4; D uncertain. The V end was cut by 2 bases, the J end by 3 bases, with 8 bases between. This CDR3 has 14 residues. Germline lookup yields CDR1 SGHRS and CDR2 YFSETQ.

This chain's CDR3 is CATSRAGMSYGYTF. The CDR3 coding sequence is TGTGCCACCAGCAGAGCGGGGATGTCCTATGGCTACACCTTC. The gene calls are TRBV15 and TRBJ1-2; D not resolved. This CDR3 has 14 amino acids. V was shortened by 1 base and J by 4 bases, with 10 bases between the two germline ends. Germline values: CDR1 LNHNV, CDR2 YYDKDF (reference sequence).

The chain joins TRBV19 to TRBJ1-2; perhaps TRBD1 as D (5 bases). V lost 10 bases, J lost 0 bases, and 18 bases lay in between. The CDR3 has 15 residues. The germline gives CDR1 LNHDA, CDR2 SQIVND (reference sequence). CDR3 DNA sequence: TGTGCCACTGTAGTGAACGCGGGGGCTAACTATGGCTACACCTTC. Its protein is CATVVNAGANYGYTF.

V is TRBV7-9 and J is TRBJ2-7; weak D call: TRBD1 (6 bases). This CDR3 region has 15 residues. Germline V gives CDR1 SEHNR, CDR2 FQNEAQ (reference sequence). Trimming removed 7 bases from V and 5 bases from J, with 21 bases in between. The CDR3 region has the DNA TGTGCCAGCACTCTTTCCCAACAGGGAACCGACGAGCAGTACTTC. Protein: CASTLSQQGTDEQYF.

J is TRBJ1-2 and V is TRBV19; D possibly corresponds to TRBD1 (5 bases). The CDR3 consists of 14 residues. Trimming took off 3 bases at V and 7 bases at J, with 15 bases between the two ends. Germline V gene lookup returns CDR1 LNHDA and CDR2 SQIVND (reference sequence). The CDR3 nucleotides are TGTGCCAGTAGTATTGGCAGGGACTTCGGTGGCTACACCTTC. The encoded protein is CASSIGRDFGGYTF.

The chain joins TRBV28 to TRBJ1-6; maybe TRBD1 (6 bases). V was cut by 7 bases and J by 9 bases, with 19 bases left in between. The germline V gene encodes CDR1 MDHEN and CDR2 SYDVKM. The CDR3 is 15 residues long. The CDR3 region is CASTLGWGRSSPLHF. The CDR3 nucleotides are TGTGCCAGCACCCTCGGGTGGGGGCGGAGTTCACCCCTCCACTTT.

The chain joins TRBV5-1 to TRBJ1-3, with D possibly being TRBD1 (5 bases). V shed 0 bases and J shed 3 bases, with 13 bases lying between them. The CDR3 is 16 residues long. Germline CDR1 SGHRS, CDR2 YFSETQ. CDR3 nucleotides: TGCGCCAGCAGCTTGGGGGTAGTCAGGGATGGAAACACCATATATTTT. It translates to CASSLGVVRDGNTIYF.

In DNA form, the CDR3 reads TGTGCCAGCAGCTTAGCGGGGTTCCCAACGAGCTTTGGAAACACCATATATTTT. Amino acid sequence: CASSLAGFPTSFGNTIYF. This chain joins TRBV11-2 and TRBJ1-3, with D hard to call. V shed 1 base and J shed 3 bases, with 19 bases lying between them. Germline CDR1 reads SGHAT; CDR2 reads FQNNGV. The CDR3 spans 18 residues.

The chain links TRBV7-8 to TRBJ1-2; 9 bases fit TRBD1. This CDR3 comprises 14 residues. Looked up from germline, CDR1 is SGHVS and CDR2 is FQNEAQ. Trimming cost V 6 bases and J 5 bases; bases outside gene matches: 7. CDR3 DNA: TGTGCCAGCAGTGAATCGGACAGGGGATATGGCTACACCTTC. Its protein is CASSESDRGYGYTF.

This sequence joins TRBV5-1 and TRBJ2-7, with 8 bases aligning to TRBD2. The CDR3 is 15 amino acids. Germline loops: CDR1 SGHRS, CDR2 YFSETQ. Trimming cost V 0 bases and J 4 bases; bases outside gene matches: 6. The CDR3 DNA sequence: TGCGCCAGCAGCTTGGAACCGGGAGGGGAGTACGAGCAGTACTTC. This codes for CASSLEPGGEYEQYF. The complete variable domain, with remaining parts taken from reference TRBV5-1 and TRBJ2-7, reads KAGVTQTPRYLIKTRGQQVTLSCSPISGHRSVSWYQQTPGQGLQFLFEYFSETQRNKGNFPGRFSGRQFSNSRSEMNVSTLELGDSALYLCASSLEPGGEYEQYFGPGTRLTVT.

V gene TRBV7-3 combines with J gene TRBJ1-3, with 7 bases fitting TRBD1. CDR3 length equals 16 residues. CDR1 and CDR2 from the germline V gene are SGHTA and FQGTGA. V dropped 1 base and J dropped 10; count of bases not matched to a gene: 13. Here the CDR3 DNA reads TGTGCCAGCAGCTTAAATTCCAGGGGGTCGAGCGGGACCATATATTTT. Amino acids: CASSLNSRGSSGTIYF.

The chain links TRBV4-1 to TRBJ2-2; 7 bases agree with TRBD2. The germline CDR1 and CDR2 sequences are MGHRA and YSYEKL. V lost 0 bases to trimming and J lost 4 bases; unmatched junction nucleotides: 8. The CDR3 has 17 amino acids. The CDR3 region has the DNA TGCGCCAGCAGCCAAGAGGGACTAACCTCCTTCACCGGGGAGCTGTTTTTT. Translation gives CASSQEGLTSFTGELFF.

The rearrangement joins TRBV20-1 to TRBJ1-5; 7 nucleotides match TRBD1. J was trimmed by 4 bases and V by 3 bases; bases with no gene match: 6. Germline loops: CDR1 DFQATT, CDR2 SNEGSKA (reference sequence). The CDR3 runs to 14 residues. The CDR3 DNA reads TGCAGTGCTAGTTCTCAGGGGGTTAATCAGCCCCAGCATTTT. This gives the protein CSASSQGVNQPQHF.

CDR3 nucleotides: TGTGCCAGCAGCCAACAGGGGCAGCAGCCCCAGCATTTT. It is translated as CASSQQGQQPQHF. V is TRBV3-1 (or the pseudogene TRBV3-2) and J is TRBJ1-5, with D perhaps matching TRBD1 (6 bases). CDR1 and CDR2 from the germline V gene are LGHDT and YNNKEL (reference sequence). This CDR3 is 13 amino acids long. Trimming removed 2 bases from V and 7 bases from J, with 9 bases in between.

This clone was counted a few times. The rearrangement links TRBV9 to TRBJ1-6, with D maybe TRBD1 (6 bases). The CDR3 covers 15 residues. CDR1 is SGDLS and CDR2 is YYNGEE in the germline V gene. Trimming removed 3 bases at V and 7 bases at J, with 14 bases between. CDR3 sequence (DNA): TGTGCCAGCAGCGGCCCGGACAGCGGAAATTCACCCCTCCACTTT. As protein: CASSGPDSGNSPLHF.

The rearrangement links TRBV9 to TRBJ1-6; 7 bases line up with TRBD1. Germline V gene data show CDR1 as SGDLS and CDR2 as YYNGEE. The CDR3 is made up of 15 amino acids. Trimming took 0 bases from V and 7 from J; bases not matched to a gene: 4. The CDR3 sequence: CASSVAGTENSPLHF. The CDR3 region has the DNA TGTGCCAGCAGCGTAGCCGGGACAGAAAATTCACCCCTCCACTTT.